Presented here are 31 T cell receptor beta chains from one specimen sequenced in a study of CD8 T cells in ankylosing spondylitis. TCRdb passed the 5' RACE reads through MiXCR, listing each CDR3 protein once. The repertoire holds some 200,000 distinct CDR3 sequences, with 15% to 20% as singletons. The sample consisted of blood, either unsorted or a sorted T cell fraction (not recorded which). The receptor set was obtained from a male donor aged 10 to 35 with ankylosing spondylitis or in good health (not recorded which).

This clonotype was recorded at least ten times. The chain employs TRBV3-1 and TRBJ2-2, with D perhaps matching TRBD2 (5 bases). CDR1 LGHDT and CDR2 YNNKEL come from the germline V gene (reference sequence). CDR3 length equals 16 residues. V gave up 2 bases and J gave up 2 bases, with 12 bases separating them. The CDR3 sequence: CASSQLSGGNTGELFF. The CDR3 DNA reads as TGTGCCAGCAGCCAACTGTCAGGAGGAAACACCGGGGAGCTGTTTTTT.

This clonotype has more than one count but fewer than ten. The gene calls are TRBV6-5 and TRBJ2-5; 7 nucleotides match TRBD2. CDR3 length equals 15 residues. Germline CDR1 is MNHEY and CDR2 is SVGAGI. The V gene end was trimmed by 5 bases and the J gene end by 5 bases; junction bases not matched to a gene: 11. For the CDR3, the DNA is TGTGCCAGCAGTAACAGCGGGACCTGGGGGGAGACCCAGTACTTC. It is translated as CASSNSGTWGETQYF.

This clonotype was counted ten times or more. CDR3 amino acids: CATSRRQGKETQYF. The CDR3 DNA reads as TGTGCCACCAGCAGGAGACAGGGTAAAGAGACCCAGTACTTC. This chain joins TRBV15 and TRBJ2-5; 7 bases match TRBD1. CDR1 is LNHNV, CDR2 YYDKDF, per germline (reference sequence). The CDR3 sequence is 14 residues long. V lost 3 bases and J lost 3; bases outside the gene matches: 4.

The table lists this clonotype with many counts. V is TRBV12-3 or TRBV12-4 and J is TRBJ1-1; tentative D call: TRBD1 (6 bases). The CDR3 spans 12 residues. V shed 7 bases and J shed 7 bases, with 13 bases lying between them. The CDR3: CASISGQIEAFF. CDR3 bases: TGTGCCAGCATCTCCGGACAGATTGAAGCTTTCTTT.

Ten or more counts support this clonotype. CDR3 bases: TGTGCCAGCAGCTTTCCCTCGGACAGCACCAACACTGAAGCTTTCTTT. Residues: CASSFPSDSTNTEAFF. The rearrangement joins TRBV7-9 to TRBJ1-1, with D perhaps TRBD1 (6 bases). The V gene's germline CDR1 is SEHNR and CDR2 FQNEAQ (reference sequence). The V and J ends lost 3 bases and 2 bases respectively, with 16 bases between them. This CDR3 contains 16 residues.

There are many counts of this clonotype. The chain recombines TRBV29-1 with TRBJ1-5; weak D call: TRBD1 (5 bases). CDR1 SQVTM and CDR2 ANQGSEA come from the germline V gene. This CDR3 has 13 amino acids. The CDR3 DNA reads as TGCAGTGCAATCCGGGACCCCAATCAGCCCCAGCATTTT. This gives the protein CSAIRDPNQPQHF.

Only a few counts were recorded for this clonotype. The chain employs TRBV6-6 and TRBJ2-7; 10 bases are shared with TRBD2. This CDR3 has 16 amino acids. Trimming at V came to 4 bases and at J to 10 bases, leaving 16 bases not matched to a gene. CDR1 is MNHNY, CDR2 SVGAGI, per germline (reference sequence). The CDR3 DNA follows: TGTGCCAGCAGTTTGGCGAGCGGGAGGGGCCTCGTGGATCAGTACTTC. Residues: CASSLASGRGLVDQYF.

This clonotype was recorded many times. J is TRBJ1-1 and V is TRBV14, with 9 bases matching TRBD1. J gave up 11 bases and V 0 bases, and 10 bases lay outside the gene matches. The CDR3 consists of 15 residues. The germline V gene has CDR1 SGHDN and CDR2 FVKESK. The CDR3 loop reads CASSQDLSTGGRAFF. The DNA of the CDR3 is TGTGCCAGCAGCCAAGATCTGTCGACAGGGGGTCGCGCTTTCTTT.

At least ten counts were recorded for this clonotype. The rearrangement links TRBV7-9 to TRBJ1-4; 7 bases match TRBD1. Looked up from germline, CDR1 is SEHNR and CDR2 is FQNEAQ (reference sequence). The CDR3 covers 16 residues. With V trimmed by 1 base and J by 4 bases, 6 bases remained unmatched. CDR3 sequence (DNA): TGTGCCAGCAGCTTAGGAATGGGACAGAGTAATGAAAAACTGTTTTTT. Protein product: CASSLGMGQSNEKLFF. Full variable domain (remainder filled in from reference TRBV7-9 and TRBJ1-4): DTGVSQNPRHKITKRGQNVTFRCDPISEHNRLYWYRQTLGQGPEFLTYFQNEAQLEKSRLLSDRFSAERPKGSFSTLEIQRTEQGDSAMYLCASSLGMGQSNEKLFFGSGTQLSVL.

This clonotype appeared many times. V is TRBV29-1 and J is TRBJ2-1, with D unclear. This CDR3 region has 16 residues. V was clipped by 3 bases and J by 5 bases, with 20 bases between them. Germline values: CDR1 SQVTM, CDR2 ANQGSEA. CDR3 coding DNA: TGCAGCGTTGATGAGGTTGGGATTCCCGGTGACAATGAGCAGTTCTTC. Protein: CSVDEVGIPGDNEQFF.

This clonotype was seen many times. For the CDR3, the DNA is TGTGCCAGCAGTCCCAGCGGGAGGGCCGGGGAGACCCAGTACTTC. It encodes CASSPSGRAGETQYF. The chain carries TRBV2 and TRBJ2-5; the match to TRBD2 covers 10 bases. The CDR3 loop spans 15 amino acids. V shed 5 bases, J shed 5 bases, and the junction held 8 bases outside the gene matches. CDR1 is SNHLY and CDR2 is FYNNEI in the germline V gene.

This clonotype was counted at least ten times. The V call is TRBV12-3 or TRBV12-4, the J call TRBJ2-7; no clear D. The V end was cut by 6 bases, the J end by 2 bases, with 14 bases between. The CDR3 loop spans 14 amino acids. Here the CDR3 reads CASSPRWGTYEQYF. CDR3 DNA: TGTGCCAGCAGCCCCCGGTGGGGAACCTACGAGCAGTACTTC.

At least ten counts were recorded for this clonotype. This chain uses TRBV28 with TRBJ1-1, with D possibly TRBD1 on 6 matching bases. Germline V lookup: CDR1 MDHEN, CDR2 SYDVKM. This CDR3 region has 12 residues. Trimming pared 6 bases from V and 12 bases from J, leaving 17 bases between. The CDR3 spells CASSFSRGLSFF. CDR3 bases: TGTGCCAGCAGCTTTTCCAGGGGTTTGTCTTTCTTT.

There are many counts of this clonotype. The rearrangement links TRBV20-1 to TRBJ2-7; D might be TRBD2 (6 bases). Trimming pared 4 bases from V and 2 bases from J, leaving 9 bases between. The CDR3 is 12 amino acids. Germline lookup yields CDR1 DFQATT and CDR2 SNEGSKA (reference sequence). The CDR3 DNA sequence: TGCAGTGCTACCTGGGGGGCCTACGAGCAGTACTTC. Translating it yields CSATWGAYEQYF.

This clonotype occurred many times. The gene calls are TRBV28 and TRBJ2-6; 7 bases line up with TRBD1. The CDR3 sequence is 16 residues long. The germline V gene encodes CDR1 MDHEN and CDR2 SYDVKM. With 4 bases clipped from V and 2 bases from J, the junction kept 5 bases outside the gene matches. CDR3 sequence: CASSSRTGAGANVLTF. Here the CDR3 DNA reads TGTGCCAGCAGTTCTCGGACAGGCGCTGGGGCCAACGTCCTGACTTTC. The entire variable domain, with the rest obtained from reference TRBV28 and TRBJ2-6, is as follows: DVKVTQSSRYLVKRTGEKVFLECVQDMDHENMFWYRQDPGLGLRLIYFSYDVKMKEKGDIPEGYSVSREKKERFSLILESASTNQTSMYLCASSSRTGAGANVLTFGAGSRLTVL.

This clonotype was counted ten times or more. This CDR3 is CASSLTSGRRETQYF. Here the CDR3 DNA reads TGTGCCAGCAGTTTAACTAGCGGGAGGCGGGAGACCCAGTACTTC. This chain joins TRBV12-3 or TRBV12-4 and TRBJ2-5; TRBD2 aligns across 12 bases. V was clipped by 2 bases and J by 5 bases; unmatched bases: 3. The CDR3 has 15 amino acids.

This clonotype was detected ten times or more. V usage is TRBV4-3 and J usage is TRBJ2-7; 10 bases are a match to TRBD2. This CDR3 comprises 15 residues. Germline V gene sequence: CDR1 LGHNA, CDR2 YSLEER. The ends lost 1 base at V and 3 bases at J; junction bases unmatched: 3. CDR3 in DNA: TGCGCCAGCAGCCAAGGAACTAGCGGGATCTACGAGCAGTACTTC. It is translated as CASSQGTSGIYEQYF.

The chain is built from TRBV20-1 and TRBJ2-3; a weak D match, TRBD2 (6 bases). This CDR3 has 15 amino acids. V lost 6 bases and J 1 base, leaving 17 bases between the germline ends. Germline V gene lookup returns CDR1 DFQATT and CDR2 SNEGSKA (reference sequence). CDR3 amino acids: CSASLGSRGTDTQYF. DNA of the CDR3: TGCAGTGCCAGCCTCGGGAGTCGGGGCACAGATACGCAGTATTTT.

The chain recombines TRBV7-9 with TRBJ2-3; D is ambiguous. The germline V and J ends were trimmed by 4 bases and 5 bases, with 13 bases remaining between them. Germline CDR1 SEHNR, CDR2 FQNEAQ (reference sequence). The CDR3 totals 14 residues. The DNA for the CDR3 is TGTGCCAGCAGCTCGTCTTCAACGGAAGATACGCAGTATTTT. As protein: CASSSSSTEDTQYF.

This clonotype was recorded at least ten times. This sequence joins TRBV7-9 and TRBJ2-1; 12 bases are a match to TRBD2. The CDR3 consists of 16 residues. V trimming: 5 bases; J trimming: 4 bases; junction bases outside the gene matches: 6. Per germline, CDR1 SEHNR and CDR2 FQNEAQ (reference sequence). The CDR3 DNA reads TGTGCCAGCAGCGAAAGACTAGCGGGAGAATACAATGAGCAGTTCTTC. It is translated as CASSERLAGEYNEQFF.

This clonotype showed up many times. This chain joins TRBV4-2 and TRBJ2-2; no reliable D call. The V end was cut by 0 bases, the J end by 1 base, with 3 bases between. The CDR3 is made up of 14 amino acids. Germline CDR1 is LGHNA and CDR2 is YNFKEQ. The CDR3 region is CASSQDGNTGELFF. DNA for the CDR3: TGTGCCAGCAGCCAAGATGGGAACACCGGGGAGCTGTTTTTT.

In its sample, this clonotype was seen many times. In nucleotides, the CDR3 is TGTGCCAGCAGTGAACCGGGGTCTGGAAACACCATATATTTT. Amino acids: CASSEPGSGNTIYF. The chain carries TRBV6-1 and TRBJ1-3; unclear D gene. The CDR3 consists of 14 residues. Looked up from germline, CDR1 is MNHNS and CDR2 is SASEGT. V was shortened by 2 bases and J by 1 base, with 6 bases between the two germline ends.

This clonotype has ten or more counts. The chain is built from TRBV5-1 and TRBJ1-2, with a tentative D call TRBD1 (5 bases). V was clipped by 6 bases and J by 6 bases, with 18 bases between them. Germline CDR1 reads SGHRS; CDR2 reads YFSETQ. This CDR3 comprises 14 residues. This CDR3 is CASTLGQGRDGYTF. CDR3 in DNA: TGCGCCAGCACCCTAGGGCAGGGAAGGGATGGCTACACCTTC.

This clonotype has at least ten counts. CDR3 nucleotide sequence: TGTGCCAGCAGCTCGACAGGGTTGGGCACCTACGAGCAGTACGTC. Translation: CASSSTGLGTYEQYV. This rearrangement joins TRBV5-4 to TRBJ2-7, with 7 bases aligning to TRBD1. This CDR3 comprises 15 residues. Germline V gives CDR1 SGHNT, CDR2 YYREEE (reference sequence). Trimming removed 3 bases from V and 2 bases from J; junction bases left unmatched: 8.

The chain links TRBV7-3 to TRBJ2-3, with 7 positions matching TRBD2. The CDR3 spans 15 residues. Germline V lookup: CDR1 SGHTA, CDR2 FQGTGA. The trim removed 5 bases at V and 4 bases at J, leaving 9 bases unmatched. CDR3 residues: CASSPEGGSPDTQYF. CDR3 sequence (DNA): TGTGCCAGCAGCCCCGAAGGCGGGAGCCCAGATACGCAGTATTTT. Looking up the rest from reference TRBV7-3 and TRBJ2-3 gives the full variable domain: GAGVSQTPSNKVTEKGKYVELRCDPISGHTALYWYRQSLGQGPEFLIYFQGTGAADDSGLPNDRFFAVRPEGSVSTLKIQRTERGDSAVYLCASSPEGGSPDTQYFGPGTRLTVL.

This clonotype was detected many times. V is TRBV30 and J is TRBJ2-5; no clear D gene. Germline V lookup: CDR1 GTSNPN, CDR2 SVGIG (reference sequence). V lost 5 bases and J 7 bases, leaving 14 bases between the germline ends. The CDR3 runs 12 residues. The CDR3 nucleotides are TGTGCCTGGGGACCTAGTTCGGCGACCCAGTACTTC. Its translation is CAWGPSSATQYF. Filled out from reference TRBV30 and TRBJ2-5, the complete variable domain reads SQTIHQWPATLVQPVGSPLSLECTVEGTSNPNLYWYRQAAGRGLQLLFYSVGIGQISSEVPQNLSASRPQDRQFILSSKKLLLSDSGFYLCAWGPSSATQYFGPGTRLLVL.

This clonotype came up many times. The chain carries TRBV4-1 and TRBJ2-3; D uncertain. Germline V gene sequence: CDR1 MGHRA, CDR2 YSYEKL. CDR3 size: 15 residues. With 3 bases removed from V and 6 bases from J, the gap between germline ends came to 16 bases. CDR3 protein: CASSQVPRLSDTQYF. The CDR3 bases are TGCGCCAGCAGCCAGGTCCCTCGACTTTCTGATACGCAGTATTTT.

This clonotype came up many times. The chain joins TRBV12-3 or TRBV12-4 to TRBJ1-6; TRBD1 might be the D (5 bases). V gave up 3 bases and J gave up 4 bases, with 13 bases separating them. This CDR3 spans 16 amino acids. CDR3 DNA: TGTGCCAGCAGTTTGGACACTCGCCTTTATAATTCACCCCTCCACTTT. Translation gives CASSLDTRLYNSPLHF.

This clonotype has a count of ten or more. The chain has TRBV7-2 and TRBJ1-2, with TRBD1 identical over 9 bases. The junction had 3 bases not matched to a gene; V was cut back by 5 bases and J by 5 bases. CDR3 length equals 13 residues. Germline lookup yields CDR1 SGHTA and CDR2 FQGNSA. The CDR3 loop is CASSRDRDYGYTF. The DNA for the CDR3 is TGTGCCAGCAGCCGGGACAGGGATTATGGCTACACCTTC.

This clonotype was detected ten times or more. The chain employs TRBV27 and TRBJ2-7, with D perhaps matching TRBD1 or TRBD2 (5 bases each). The germline gives CDR1 MNHEY, CDR2 SMNVEV (reference sequence). The V and J ends lost 8 bases and 2 bases respectively, with 16 bases between them. This CDR3 has 14 residues. CDR3 in amino acids: CASGPTGPPYEQYV. The CDR3 nucleotides read TGTGCCAGCGGTCCTACGGGACCACCCTACGAGCAGTACGTC.

The sample holds many counts of this clonotype. The rearrangement links TRBV20-1 to TRBJ2-7; TRBD1 is a possible D gene (5 bases). The CDR3 is 13 amino acids. Trimming left V 0 bases short and J 2 bases short, with 8 bases between. Germline V CDR1 and CDR2: DFQATT, SNEGSKA (reference sequence). The CDR3 is CSAREGVTYEQYF. The CDR3 DNA sequence: TGCAGTGCTAGAGAAGGGGTCACCTACGAGCAGTACTTC.